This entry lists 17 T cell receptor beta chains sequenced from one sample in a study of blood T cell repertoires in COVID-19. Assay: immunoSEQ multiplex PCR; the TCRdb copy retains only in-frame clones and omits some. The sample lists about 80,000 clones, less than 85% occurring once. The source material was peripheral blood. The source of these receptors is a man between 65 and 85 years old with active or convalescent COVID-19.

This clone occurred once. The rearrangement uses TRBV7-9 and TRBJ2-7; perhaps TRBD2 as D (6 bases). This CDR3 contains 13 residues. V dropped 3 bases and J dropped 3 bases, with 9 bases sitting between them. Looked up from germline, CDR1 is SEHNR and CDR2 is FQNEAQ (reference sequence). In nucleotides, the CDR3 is TGTGCCAGCAGCTTCGGGGGTGTCTACGAGCAGTACTTC. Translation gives CASSFGGVYEQYF.

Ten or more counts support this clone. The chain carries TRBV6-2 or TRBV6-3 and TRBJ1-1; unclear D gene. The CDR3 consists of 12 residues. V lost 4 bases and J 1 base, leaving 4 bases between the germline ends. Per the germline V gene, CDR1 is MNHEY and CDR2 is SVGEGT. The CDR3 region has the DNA TGTGCCAGCAGTTCCGGGAACACTGAAGCTTTCTTT. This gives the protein CASSSGNTEAFF.

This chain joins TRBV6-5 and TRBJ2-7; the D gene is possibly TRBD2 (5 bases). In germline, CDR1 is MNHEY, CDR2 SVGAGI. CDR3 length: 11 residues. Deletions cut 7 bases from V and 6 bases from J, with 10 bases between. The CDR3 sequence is CASIGESEQYF. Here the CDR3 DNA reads TGTGCCAGCATTGGGGAGAGCGAGCAGTACTTC.

The CDR3 bases are TGTGCCAGCCTGGGACAGAACACAGATACGCAGTATTTT. It encodes CASLGQNTDTQYF. The chain employs TRBV9 and TRBJ2-3, with 7 bases that match TRBD1. The trim removed 7 bases at V and 2 bases at J, leaving 4 bases unmatched. Germline-derived CDR1 and CDR2 are SGDLS and YYNGEE. This CDR3 comprises 13 residues. The entire variable domain, with the rest obtained from reference TRBV9 and TRBJ2-3, is as follows: DSGVTQTPKHLITATGQRVTLRCSPRSGDLSVYWYQQSLDQGLQFLIQYYNGEERAKGNILERFSAQQFPDLHSELNLSSLELGDSALYFCASLGQNTDTQYFGPGTRLTVL.

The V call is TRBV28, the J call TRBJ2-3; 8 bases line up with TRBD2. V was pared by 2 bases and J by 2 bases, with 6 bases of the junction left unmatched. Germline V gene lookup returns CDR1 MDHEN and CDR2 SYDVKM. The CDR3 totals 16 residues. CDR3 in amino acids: CASSLGAGGLTDTQYF. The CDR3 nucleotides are TGTGCCAGCAGTTTAGGGGCGGGGGGCCTCACAGATACGCAGTATTTT.

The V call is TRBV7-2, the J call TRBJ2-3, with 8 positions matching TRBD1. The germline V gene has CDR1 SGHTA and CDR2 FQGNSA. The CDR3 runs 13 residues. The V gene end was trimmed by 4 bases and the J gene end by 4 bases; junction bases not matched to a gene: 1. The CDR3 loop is CASSSTGADTQYF. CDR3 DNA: TGTGCCAGCAGCTCGACAGGGGCAGATACGCAGTATTTT.

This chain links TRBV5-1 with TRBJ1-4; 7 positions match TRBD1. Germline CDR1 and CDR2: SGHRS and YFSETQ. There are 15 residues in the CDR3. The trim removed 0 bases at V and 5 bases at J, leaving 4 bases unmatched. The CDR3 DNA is TGCGCCAGCAGCTTGGATGGGACAGTCAATGAAAAACTGTTTTTT. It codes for CASSLDGTVNEKLFF.

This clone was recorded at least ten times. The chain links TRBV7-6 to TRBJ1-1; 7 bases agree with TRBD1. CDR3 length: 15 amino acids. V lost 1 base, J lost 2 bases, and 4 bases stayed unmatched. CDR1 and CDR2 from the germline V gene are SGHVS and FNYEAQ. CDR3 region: CASSLVGTANTEAFF. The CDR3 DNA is TGTGCCAGCAGCTTAGTTGGGACAGCTAACACTGAAGCTTTCTTT.

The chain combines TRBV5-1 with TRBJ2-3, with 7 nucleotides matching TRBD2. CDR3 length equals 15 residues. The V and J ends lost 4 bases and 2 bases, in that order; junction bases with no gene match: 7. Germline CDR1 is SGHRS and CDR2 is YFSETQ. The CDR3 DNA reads TGCGCCAGCAGCGTTACGACTAGCCCCACAGATACGCAGTATTTT. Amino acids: CASSVTTSPTDTQYF.

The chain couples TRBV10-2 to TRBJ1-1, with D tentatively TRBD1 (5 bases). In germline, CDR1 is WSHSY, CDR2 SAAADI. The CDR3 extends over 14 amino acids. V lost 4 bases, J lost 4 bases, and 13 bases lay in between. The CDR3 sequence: CASSASRGFTEAFF. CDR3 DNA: TGCGCCAGCAGTGCCTCGCGGGGGTTCACTGAAGCTTTCTTT.

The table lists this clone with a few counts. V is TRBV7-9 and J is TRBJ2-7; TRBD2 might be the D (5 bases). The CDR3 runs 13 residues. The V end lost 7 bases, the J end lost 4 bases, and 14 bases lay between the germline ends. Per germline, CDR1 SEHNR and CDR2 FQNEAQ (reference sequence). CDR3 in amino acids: CASTPVGEYEQYF. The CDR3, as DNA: TGTGCCAGCACCCCGGTGGGAGAGTACGAGCAGTACTTC.

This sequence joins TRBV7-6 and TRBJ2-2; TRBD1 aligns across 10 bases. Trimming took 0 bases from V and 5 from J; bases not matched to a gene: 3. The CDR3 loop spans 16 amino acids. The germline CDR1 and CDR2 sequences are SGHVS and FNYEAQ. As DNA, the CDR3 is TGTGCCAGCAGCTTAGCCGGGACAGGGGCTACCGGGGAGCTGTTTTTT. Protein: CASSLAGTGATGELFF.

DNA for the CDR3: TGCGCCAGCAGCCCCTCAGGGCGTAAGATTTGGGGCAATCAGCCCCAGCATTTT. This sequence encodes CASSPSGRKIWGNQPQHF. The V gene is TRBV4-1, the J gene TRBJ1-5, with D tentatively TRBD1 (5 bases). The V and J ends lost 4 bases and 2 bases respectively, with 21 bases between them. The CDR3 is 18 residues long. The germline V gene encodes CDR1 MGHRA and CDR2 YSYEKL.

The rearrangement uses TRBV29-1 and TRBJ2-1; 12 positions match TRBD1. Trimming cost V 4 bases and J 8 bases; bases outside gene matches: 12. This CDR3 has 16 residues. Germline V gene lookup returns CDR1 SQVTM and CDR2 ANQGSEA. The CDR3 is CSVAFSPGTGGDEQFF. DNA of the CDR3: TGCAGCGTTGCCTTTTCTCCCGGGACAGGGGGCGATGAGCAGTTCTTC.

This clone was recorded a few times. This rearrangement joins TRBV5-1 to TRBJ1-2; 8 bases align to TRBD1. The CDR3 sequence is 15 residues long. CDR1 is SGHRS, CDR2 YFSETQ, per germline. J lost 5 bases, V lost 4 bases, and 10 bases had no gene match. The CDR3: CASSVDREIGYGYTF. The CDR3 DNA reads TGCGCCAGCAGCGTGGACAGGGAGATCGGGTATGGCTACACCTTC.

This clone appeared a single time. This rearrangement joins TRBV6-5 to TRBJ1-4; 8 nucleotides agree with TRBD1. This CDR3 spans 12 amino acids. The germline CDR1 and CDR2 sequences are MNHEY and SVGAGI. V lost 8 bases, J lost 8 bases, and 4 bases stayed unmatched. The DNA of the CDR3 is TGTGCCAGCGGGACAGGCCGCGAAAAACTGTTTTTT. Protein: CASGTGREKLFF.

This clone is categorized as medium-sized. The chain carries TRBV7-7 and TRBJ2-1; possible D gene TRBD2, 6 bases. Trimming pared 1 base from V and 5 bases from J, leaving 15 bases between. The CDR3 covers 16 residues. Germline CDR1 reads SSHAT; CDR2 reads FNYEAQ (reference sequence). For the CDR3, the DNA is TGTGCCAGCAGCTTAGGTAGCGGCAAGTACCACAATGAGCAGTTCTTC. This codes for CASSLGSGKYHNEQFF.